The 15 T cell receptor beta chains presented below share a single source sample, sequenced in a study of T cell repertoires in aging, cancer and after chemotherapy. Multiplex touch-down PCR with TRB-A/B primers amplified rearranged V-D-J TRB sequences. In TCRdb, the multiplex PCR reads were re-called with MiXCR into one record per CDR3 protein. Among around 2,000 distinct CDR3 sequences listed, around 17% were seen once. Peripheral blood genomic DNA, not sorted cells or RNA, was the template. Sequencing was done on a sample of blood. Receptors originate from a human donor with a solid tumor.

This clonotype counts as medium-sized. The V gene is TRBV20-1, the J gene TRBJ2-3; the D gene could be TRBD1 or TRBD2 (5 bases each). The CDR3 is 14 residues long. Trimming took off 0 bases at V and 1 base at J, with 8 bases between the two ends. Germline-derived CDR1 and CDR2 are DFQATT and SNEGSKA (reference sequence). CDR3 nucleotides: TGCAGTGCTAGAGATATGGGGGGCACAGATACGCAGTATTTT. It translates to CSARDMGGTDTQYF.

On this clonotype itself: This may be a read error: a much more frequent sequence differs by one nucleotide. The genes are TRBV6-4 and TRBJ2-3, with 10 bases that match TRBD2. CDR3 size: 15 residues. Germline loops: CDR1 MRHNA, CDR2 SNTAGT. With 3 bases clipped from V and 1 base from J, the junction kept 1 base outside the gene matches. CDR3 region: CASSEGTSGTDTQYF. The CDR3 bases are TGTGCCAGCAGTGAAGGGACTAGCGGCACAGATACGCAGTATTTT.

This clonotype is medium-sized by share. The V gene is TRBV20-1, the J gene TRBJ2-7, with D unclear. Trimming took 1 base from V and 2 from J, leaving 9 bases between them. Germline loops: CDR1 DFQATT, CDR2 SNEGSKA (reference sequence). This CDR3 comprises 13 residues. The CDR3 sequence: CSARVSQTYEQYF. The CDR3 region has the DNA TGCAGTGCTAGAGTGAGCCAAACCTACGAGCAGTACTTC.

The rearrangement links TRBV18 to TRBJ2-5; D may correspond to TRBD1 or TRBD2 (5 bases each). From germline, CDR1 is KGHSH and CDR2 LQKENI. V was shortened by 3 bases and J by 4 bases, with 6 bases between the two germline ends. There are 12 residues in the CDR3. The CDR3 sequence is CASSPGPETQYF. Written as DNA, the CDR3 is TGTGCCAGCTCACCGGGACCAGAGACCCAGTACTTC.

This clonotype was counted only a few times. V gene TRBV14 combines with J gene TRBJ2-2; 8 nucleotides align to TRBD2. The V segment lost 0 bases and the J segment 0 bases; nucleotides outside the gene matches: 6. Germline assignment: CDR1 SGHDN and CDR2 FVKESK. CDR3 size: 18 residues. CDR3 nucleotides: TGTGCCAGCAGCCAAGACCCCGGGGGGGCCGCGAACACCGGGGAGCTGTTTTTT. Translated: CASSQDPGGAANTGELFF.

The V call is TRBV21-1, the J call TRBJ1-4. TRBV21-1 is labeled a pseudogene. The CDR3 is made up of 15 amino acids. Here the CDR3 DNA reads TGTGCCGCCACCGTTCTTTGTGCAACTAATGAAAAACTGTTTTTT. It codes for CAATVLCATNEKLFF.

This clonotype is labeled as medium-sized. V gene TRBV7-9 combines with J gene TRBJ2-1; either TRBD1 or TRBD2 may supply D (7 bases each). The CDR3 is 12 amino acids. V lost 6 bases, J lost 9 bases, and 12 bases lay in between. CDR1 and CDR2 (germline): SEHNR, FQNEAQ (reference sequence). CDR3 sequence reads: CASRAGGVEQFF. Here the CDR3 DNA reads TGTGCCAGCAGAGCAGGGGGGGTTGAGCAGTTCTTC.

The sample holds a few counts of this clonotype. The rearrangement links TRBV5-1 to TRBJ1-1; D not certain. The CDR3 consists of 13 residues. With 0 bases removed from V and 1 base from J, the gap between germline ends came to 4 bases. Germline V gene lookup returns CDR1 SGHRS and CDR2 YFSETQ. CDR3 coding DNA: TGCGCCAGCAGCTTGGCACCGAACACTGAAGCTTTCTTT. The encoded protein is CASSLAPNTEAFF.

The CDR3 sequence is CSARDRVTSGEVEQYF. The CDR3 coding sequence is TGCAGTGCTAGAGATCGGGTGACTAGCGGGGAGGTCGAGCAGTACTTC. The chain links TRBV20-1 to TRBJ2-7; 11 bases match TRBD2. The CDR3 contains 16 residues. J lost 6 bases, V lost 0 bases, and 10 bases had no gene match. Germline V lookup: CDR1 DFQATT, CDR2 SNEGSKA (reference sequence).

The chain couples TRBV20-1 to TRBJ1-5, with D perhaps TRBD1 (6 bases). The CDR3 length is 16 residues. Germline CDR1 is DFQATT and CDR2 is SNEGSKA (reference sequence). Trimming left V 0 bases short and J 0 bases short, with 12 bases between. CDR3 sequence (DNA): TGCAGTGCTAGAGATAGGGGGTCTCGTAGCAATCAGCCCCAGCATTTT. It specifies CSARDRGSRSNQPQHF.

The chain couples TRBV5-5 to TRBJ1-1, with TRBD1 matching 8 bases. Trimming at V came to 6 bases and at J to 1 base, leaving 8 bases not matched to a gene. Germline CDR1 is SGHKS and CDR2 is YYEKEE (reference sequence). The CDR3 extends over 15 amino acids. The CDR3 DNA follows: TGTGCCAGCACGCAGGGGGCGCGATGGAACACTGAAGCTTTCTTT. Its protein is CASTQGARWNTEAFF.

Of note for this clonotype: One base away lies a much larger clone, so this may be a sequencing read error. The V and J genes are TRBV5-4 and TRBJ1-6; D remains ambiguous. Germline V gene sequence: CDR1 SGHNT, CDR2 YYREEE (reference sequence). The CDR3 has 12 amino acids. The CDR3 DNA follows: TGTGCCAGCAGCCCGTTAGGTTCACCCTTCCACTTT. It specifies CASSPLGSPFHF.

In this sample, this clonotype is large (0.1 to 1%). The CDR3 protein is CASSFQGGGETQYF. In DNA, the CDR3 is TGTGCCAGCAGCTTTCAAGGAGGAGGGGAGACCCAGTACTTC. V and J are TRBV7-2 and TRBJ2-5; D is possibly TRBD2 (6 bases). From germline, CDR1 is SGHTA and CDR2 FQGNSA. The V gene lost 3 bases and the J gene lost 5 bases, with 13 bases spanning the gap. The CDR3 totals 14 residues.

This chain joins TRBV6-6 and TRBJ1-5; D is perhaps TRBD1 (5 bases). V lost 4 bases to trimming and J lost 4 bases, with 23 bases between them. Germline loops: CDR1 MNHNY, CDR2 SVGAGI (reference sequence). The CDR3 covers 18 residues. The CDR3 loop reads CASSSSQAVLGPNQPQHF. Here the CDR3 DNA reads TGTGCCAGCAGTTCAAGCCAAGCAGTTTTGGGACCTAATCAGCCCCAGCATTTT.

Sample share makes this clonotype medium-sized. The chain couples TRBV6-2 or TRBV6-3 to TRBJ2-2; D uncertain. Trimming took off 0 bases at V and 0 bases at J, with 5 bases between the two ends. The CDR3 totals 15 residues. Germline lookup yields CDR1 MNHEY and CDR2 SVGEGT. For the CDR3, the DNA is TGTGCCAGCAGTTACTCGGAGTCGAACACCGGGGAGCTGTTTTTT. It encodes CASSYSESNTGELFF.